Shown below are 31 T cell receptor beta chains from a single sample sequenced in a study of T-cell reconstitution after alpha-beta-depleted transplantation in children (TCRdb year 2016). The library was built by means of PCR. The instrument was an Illumina HiSeq 2500. Molecular barcoding was employed in the preparation of TCR libraries, with unique molecular identifiers being used to normalize TCRbeta repertoire quantification. TCRdb applied fastp at Q25 and MiXCR to the public reads, then kept only in-frame beta chains. Rows with a matching CDR3 protein are joined into one entry that keeps the most common DNA and genes. This sample has about 190,000 distinct CDR3 sequences in its table, and about 6.4% of those were observed once. In total, the top ten clones hold approximately 2.9% of the sample. This specimen was PBMCs from the stem cell graft donor, taken from the stem cell graft. The receptors originated from a human donor who donated a stem cell graft to a child with Wiskott-Aldrich syndrome.

Ten or more counts support this clonotype. V and J are TRBV5-1 and TRBJ1-5; D remains unclear. Per germline, CDR1 SGHRS and CDR2 YFSETQ. Trimming removed 5 bases at V and 0 bases at J, with 9 bases between. CDR3 length: 14 amino acids. The chain's CDR3 is CASSRGDSNQPQHF. The CDR3 region has the DNA TGCGCCAGCAGTCGAGGAGATAGCAATCAGCCCCAGCATTTT.

Concerning this clonotype: With a much larger clone just one base away, this may be a read error. The genes are TRBV7-9 and TRBJ2-1; D is tentatively TRBD1 or TRBD2 (5 bases each). CDR3 length equals 15 residues. V was trimmed by 8 bases and J by 9 bases, leaving 23 bases between them. CDR1 and CDR2 from the germline V gene are SEHNR and FQNEAQ (reference sequence). CDR3 residues: CASLDTGHSRGEQFF. CDR3 sequence (DNA): TGTGCCAGCTTGGACACGGGGCATTCAAGGGGTGAGCAGTTCTTC.

This sequence joins TRBV7-2 and TRBJ2-5, with TRBD2 matching 9 bases. The CDR3 has 15 amino acids. Germline CDR1 reads SGHTA; CDR2 reads FQGNSA. Losses at the gene ends were 2 bases for V and 5 bases for J; bases not matched to a gene: 6. In nucleotides, the CDR3 is TGTGCCAGCAGCTTAAAGACTAGCGGATTGGAGACCCAGTACTTC. Translation gives CASSLKTSGLETQYF. Full variable domain (remainder filled in from reference TRBV7-2 and TRBJ2-5): GAGVSQSPSNKVTEKGKDVELRCDPISGHTALYWYRQSLGQGLEFLIYFQGNSAPDKSGLPSDRFSAERTGGSVSTLTIQRTQQEDSAVYLCASSLKTSGLETQYFGPGTRLLVL.

This clonotype appeared many times. The rearrangement joins TRBV5-1 to TRBJ2-3, with D maybe TRBD1 (6 bases). Between the trimmed V and J ends, which lost 4 bases and 2 bases, there was a span of 11 bases. CDR3 length: 14 amino acids. The V gene's germline CDR1 is SGHRS and CDR2 YFSETQ. The CDR3 here is CASSARQDTDTQYF. The CDR3 DNA reads as TGCGCCAGCAGCGCACGACAGGACACAGATACGCAGTATTTT.

Many counts were recorded for this clonotype. The V call is TRBV25-1, the J call TRBJ1-6; TRBD1 is a possible D gene (5 bases). Germline assignment: CDR1 MGHDK and CDR2 SYGVNS. Trimming took off 3 bases at V and 5 bases at J, with 11 bases between the two ends. This CDR3 has 15 residues. The CDR3 DNA is TGTGCCAGCAGTGACAGTCAGGGAGATAATTCACCCCTCCACTTT. The encoded protein is CASSDSQGDNSPLHF. The full variable domain, completed using reference TRBV25-1 and TRBJ1-6, is EADIYQTPRYLVIGTGKKITLECSQTMGHDKMYWYQQDPGMELHLIHYSYGVNSTEKGDLSSESTVSRIRTEHFPLTLESARPSHTSQYLCASSDSQGDNSPLHFGNGTRLTVT.

The sample holds many counts of this clonotype. This rearrangement joins TRBV12-3 or TRBV12-4 to TRBJ2-1, with a possible D match to TRBD1 (5 bases). The CDR3 sequence is 15 residues long. Trimming left V 8 bases short and J 2 bases short, with 16 bases between. Here the CDR3 reads CASQSRRATYNEQFF. DNA for the CDR3: TGTGCCAGCCAATCCCGCAGGGCCACCTACAATGAGCAGTTCTTC.

In this sample, this clonotype turned up many times. This rearrangement joins TRBV15 to TRBJ2-1; no reliable D call. V was shortened by 7 bases and J by 4 bases, with 14 bases between the two germline ends. The CDR3 consists of 14 residues. Germline CDR1 reads LNHNV; CDR2 reads YYDKDF (reference sequence). Here the CDR3 reads CATTSQTQYNEQFF. CDR3 sequence (DNA): TGTGCCACCACTAGTCAGACCCAATACAATGAGCAGTTCTTC.

The chain recombines TRBV7-6 with TRBJ2-1; D remains ambiguous. The ends were cut back, 4 bases at V and 0 bases at J, with 13 bases in the middle. The CDR3 has 16 residues. In germline, CDR1 is SGHVS, CDR2 FNYEAQ. The CDR3 protein is CASSSGLSISYNEQFF. The CDR3, as DNA: TGTGCCAGCAGCTCTGGATTATCCATCTCCTACAATGAGCAGTTCTTC. The complete variable domain, with remaining parts taken from reference TRBV7-6 and TRBJ2-1, reads GAGVSQSPRYKVTKRGQDVALRCDPISGHVSLYWYRQALGQGPEFLTYFNYEAQQDKSGLPNDRFSAERPEGSISTLTIQRTEQRDSAMYRCASSSGLSISYNEQFFGPGTRLTVL.

At least ten counts were recorded for this clonotype. The chain has TRBV15 and TRBJ2-1, with a tentative D call TRBD1 (5 bases). The ends were cut back, 0 bases at V and 8 bases at J, with 8 bases in the middle. CDR1 and CDR2 (germline): LNHNV, YYDKDF (reference sequence). The CDR3 sequence is 13 residues long. CDR3 loop: CATSRDLGDEQFF. In DNA, the CDR3 is TGTGCCACCAGCAGAGATCTAGGGGATGAGCAGTTCTTC.

This clonotype was detected many times. The chain carries TRBV29-1 and TRBJ1-1; D remains ambiguous. Trimming stripped 6 bases from V and 5 bases from J, with 10 bases between. This CDR3 is 11 amino acids long. Germline loops: CDR1 SQVTM, CDR2 ANQGSEA. In DNA, the CDR3 is TGCAGCGTCTTACAGATAACTGAAGCTTTCTTT. It yields the protein CSVLQITEAFF.

This clonotype occurred many times. This rearrangement joins TRBV20-1 to TRBJ2-5, with D perhaps matching TRBD1 or TRBD2 (5 bases each). V lost 1 base and J lost 5, with 14 bases in between. The CDR3 consists of 14 residues. The germline V gene has CDR1 DFQATT and CDR2 SNEGSKA (reference sequence). The CDR3 nucleotides read TGCAGTGCTAGAGTCGGTGGGACGAGCGAGACCCAGTACTTC. Protein sequence: CSARVGGTSETQYF.

The rearrangement joins TRBV5-4 to TRBJ2-3; tentatively, D is TRBD1 or TRBD2 (5 bases each). CDR3 length equals 15 residues. Germline V lookup: CDR1 SGHNT, CDR2 YYREEE (reference sequence). Trimming left V 1 base short and J 5 bases short, with 14 bases between. CDR3 residues: CASSLNPGREDTQYF. The CDR3 DNA reads as TGTGCCAGCAGCTTGAATCCGGGGCGTGAAGATACGCAGTATTTT.

This clonotype was counted many times. J is TRBJ2-5 and V is TRBV3-1, with TRBD2 matching 12 bases. V lost 4 bases and J lost 3; bases outside the gene matches: 3. The CDR3 extends over 15 amino acids. Germline V gives CDR1 LGHDT, CDR2 YNNKEL (reference sequence). CDR3 nucleotides: TGTGCCAGCAGCCGGACTAGCGGGGACAAAGAGACCCAGTACTTC. This encodes CASSRTSGDKETQYF.

The rearrangement uses TRBV28 and TRBJ2-3, with a weak D call TRBD2 (5 bases). From germline, CDR1 is MDHEN and CDR2 SYDVKM. The CDR3 contains 15 residues. The germline V and J ends were trimmed by 3 bases and 3 bases, with 13 bases remaining between them. CDR3 in amino acids: CASSFFEGKTDTQYF. DNA for the CDR3: TGTGCCAGCAGTTTCTTTGAGGGCAAAACAGATACGCAGTATTTT.

This clonotype was counted ten times or more. The CDR3 spells CASSLAGRRGGDTQYF. DNA of the CDR3: TGTGCCAGCAGCTTAGCAGGACGGCGGGGCGGAGATACGCAGTATTTT. The V and J genes are TRBV7-9 and TRBJ2-3, with D perhaps matching TRBD2 (6 bases). This CDR3 has 16 amino acids. Germline-derived CDR1 and CDR2 are SEHNR and FQNEAQ (reference sequence). Trimming shortened V by 0 bases and J by 5 bases, and 15 bases separated the two germline ends.

As concerns this clonotype: A junction boundary mismatches the germline segment, possibly from a read error. This chain uses TRBV7-9 with TRBJ1-1, with a tentative D call TRBD1 (6 bases). Germline loops: CDR1 SEHNR, CDR2 FQNEAQ (reference sequence). This CDR3 is 14 amino acids long. The CDR3 DNA is TGTGCCAGCAGCTTCTCAGGGGCTGGGACTGTAGCTTTCTTT. Translated: CASSFSGAGTVAFF.

In this sample, this clonotype turned up many times. The chain joins TRBV7-2 to TRBJ1-1; no reliable D call. The germline V gene has CDR1 SGHTA and CDR2 FQGNSA. The CDR3 contains 11 residues. V was cut by 0 bases and J by 9 bases, with 5 bases left in between. This CDR3 is CASSLASKAFF. The DNA for the CDR3 is TGTGCCAGCAGCTTAGCTTCTAAAGCTTTCTTT.

The chain combines TRBV20-1 with TRBJ2-7; 10 positions agree with TRBD2. The CDR3 spans 14 residues. With V trimmed by 0 bases and J by 5 bases, 4 bases remained unmatched. Germline V CDR1 and CDR2: DFQATT, SNEGSKA (reference sequence). In DNA form, the CDR3 reads TGCAGTGCTAGAGATCAGAGCGGGAGGGACGAGCAGTACTTC. It specifies CSARDQSGRDEQYF.

The rearrangement links TRBV12-3 or TRBV12-4 to TRBJ1-4; no firm D call. The V end was cut by 3 bases, the J end by 2 bases, with 7 bases between. The CDR3 totals 14 residues. Written as DNA, the CDR3 is TGTGCCAGCAGTTTGCCAGAGACTAATGAAAAACTGTTTTTT. Translation: CASSLPETNEKLFF.

This clonotype was seen at least ten times. The chain recombines TRBV20-1 with TRBJ2-1, with 9 bases lining up with TRBD2. From germline, CDR1 is DFQATT and CDR2 SNEGSKA (reference sequence). The CDR3 loop spans 14 amino acids. V was clipped by 6 bases and J by 2 bases; unmatched bases: 5. CDR3 amino acids: CSAYSGRTYNEQFF. For the CDR3, the DNA is TGCAGTGCGTATAGCGGGAGAACCTACAATGAGCAGTTCTTC.

This clonotype showed up many times. This chain uses TRBV5-1 with TRBJ1-6; 7 bases match TRBD1. V was clipped by 7 bases and J by 3 bases; unmatched bases: 4. Germline V gene lookup returns CDR1 SGHRS and CDR2 YFSETQ. The CDR3 consists of 14 residues. The CDR3 DNA sequence: TGCGCCAGCGCTTGGGACAGCTATAATTCACCCCTCCACTTT. It yields the protein CASAWDSYNSPLHF.

This clonotype was counted only a few times. This sequence joins TRBV4-3 and TRBJ2-2; D is unresolved. The CDR3 runs to 14 residues. CDR1 and CDR2 (germline): LGHNA, YSLEER. V was shortened by 4 bases and J by 3 bases, with 9 bases between the two germline ends. Written as DNA, the CDR3 is TGCGCCAGCAGCCCCCGACTGGACACCGGGGAGCTGTTTTTT. Its translation: CASSPRLDTGELFF.

This clonotype was seen many times. V gene TRBV12-3 or TRBV12-4 combines with J gene TRBJ1-1; D is uncertain. Trimming stripped 5 bases from V and 0 bases from J, with 10 bases between. The CDR3 consists of 14 residues. CDR3 sequence reads: CASSVTVMNTEAFF. CDR3 DNA sequence: TGTGCCAGCAGTGTCACTGTAATGAACACTGAAGCTTTCTTT.

This clonotype has only a few counts. J is TRBJ2-3 and V is TRBV28, with no clear D. This CDR3 has 13 residues. V lost 4 bases, J lost 2 bases, and 7 bases lay in between. The germline CDR1 and CDR2 sequences are MDHEN and SYDVKM. CDR3 in amino acids: CASSSTNTDTQYF. CDR3 DNA: TGTGCCAGCAGTTCCACTAACACAGATACGCAGTATTTT.

V is TRBV27 and J is TRBJ2-2; no firm D call. CDR1 and CDR2 (germline): MNHEY, SMNVEV (reference sequence). Deletions cut 3 bases from V and 6 bases from J, with 11 bases between. The CDR3 totals 14 residues. The DNA for the CDR3 is TGTGCCAGCAGTTTTCCGAGTAGGGCCGGGGAGCTGTTTTTT. Its translation: CASSFPSRAGELFF.

This clonotype came up a few times. This chain links TRBV5-1 with TRBJ2-2; D gene ambiguous. Germline lookup yields CDR1 SGHRS and CDR2 YFSETQ. The CDR3 spans 14 residues. Trimming stripped 3 bases from V and 5 bases from J, with 11 bases between. The CDR3, as DNA: TGCGCCAGCAGCTCCCAGGTCGGGACCGGGGAGCTGTTTTTT. It codes for CASSSQVGTGELFF.

A note on this clonotype: A much larger clonotype is one base distant, so this may be a read error. Since the CDR3 does not end with the conserved phenylalanine or tryptophan, this likely comes from a read error. CDR3 in amino acids: CASSADSRGSPLHS. The CDR3 bases are TGCGCCAGCAGTGCCGACTCCAGGGGTTCACCCCTCCACTCT. The V call is TRBV10-1, the J call TRBJ1-6, with a possible D match to TRBD1 (6 bases). Looked up from germline, CDR1 is WNHNN and CDR2 is SYGVQD (reference sequence). Trimming shortened V by 4 bases and J by 9 bases, and 13 bases separated the two germline ends. The CDR3 consists of 14 residues.

This clonotype turned up a few times. J is TRBJ2-5 and V is TRBV11-2; the D call may be TRBD1 or TRBD2 (5 bases each). CDR1 SGHAT and CDR2 FQNNGV come from the germline V gene. The CDR3 covers 14 residues. V was trimmed by 8 bases and J by 1 base, leaving 14 bases between them. In nucleotides, the CDR3 is TGTGCCAGCGGGGCCGGGACCACCCAAGAGACCCAGTACTTC. This codes for CASGAGTTQETQYF.

The chain recombines TRBV20-1 with TRBJ2-2; possibly TRBD2 for D (6 bases). The CDR3 consists of 14 residues. V gave up 4 bases and J gave up 4 bases, with 13 bases separating them. Germline values: CDR1 DFQATT, CDR2 SNEGSKA (reference sequence). The CDR3 coding sequence is TGCAGTGCTACGTGGGAGGCCGGCACCGGGGAGCTGTTTTTT. It yields the protein CSATWEAGTGELFF.

This clonotype occurred many times. V gene TRBV11-2 combines with J gene TRBJ1-6, with TRBD1 identical over 11 bases. The CDR3 is 17 residues long. CDR1 is SGHAT and CDR2 is FQNNGV in the germline V gene. Trimming cost V 4 bases and J 8 bases; bases outside gene matches: 10. DNA of the CDR3: TGTGCCAGCAGCTACCCCCGGACAGGGGGCTTAGATTCACCCCTCCACTTT. Translating gives CASSYPRTGGLDSPLHF.

This clonotype was counted many times. This chain joins TRBV29-1 and TRBJ2-1, with D maybe TRBD1 (6 bases). Per germline, CDR1 SQVTM and CDR2 ANQGSEA. The V gene lost 1 base and the J gene lost 2 bases, with 15 bases spanning the gap. The CDR3 contains 16 residues. CDR3 DNA: TGCAGCGTTGAAGCACCTCAAAGGACAGCCTACAATGAGCAGTTCTTC. Translating it yields CSVEAPQRTAYNEQFF.